Below, one TCR beta chain is given with its context. Its specificity is not known. The sample comes from a study of T cell repertoires in cytomegalovirus infection. Background on the study: As its CMV epitopes, the study selected recently identified HLA-C-restricted and well-studied HLA-B-restricted targets. Both a matching HLA type and CMV infection were indicated by public TCR beta signatures.

Study-wide results and limits: The ex vivo response showed dominance by HLA-C-restricted CMV-specific TCR beta clonotypes. Based on cumulative public TCR beta family frequency, carriers of CMV plus the relevant HLA were identified.

TCRdb called the reads again in MiXCR, with one record for every CDR3 protein. Here the sample spans just over 450,000 distinct CDR3 sequences, about 44% being singletons. The CDR3 length is 13 residues. V was pared by 3 bases and J by 3 bases, with 8 bases between. Germline V gives CDR1 LGHNA, CDR2 YSLEER. This clonotype originated in a human donor in good health (CMV status not recorded). Some clones in this sample may be carry-over from other donors' samples. The input for sequencing was cultured PBMCs, taken from culture after CMV antigen stimulation. The chain employs TRBV4-3 and TRBJ1-2; the D is unclear. CDR3 protein: CASSQISHYGYTF. CDR3 sequence (DNA): TGCGCCAGCAGCCAGATAAGCCACTATGGCTACACCTTC.